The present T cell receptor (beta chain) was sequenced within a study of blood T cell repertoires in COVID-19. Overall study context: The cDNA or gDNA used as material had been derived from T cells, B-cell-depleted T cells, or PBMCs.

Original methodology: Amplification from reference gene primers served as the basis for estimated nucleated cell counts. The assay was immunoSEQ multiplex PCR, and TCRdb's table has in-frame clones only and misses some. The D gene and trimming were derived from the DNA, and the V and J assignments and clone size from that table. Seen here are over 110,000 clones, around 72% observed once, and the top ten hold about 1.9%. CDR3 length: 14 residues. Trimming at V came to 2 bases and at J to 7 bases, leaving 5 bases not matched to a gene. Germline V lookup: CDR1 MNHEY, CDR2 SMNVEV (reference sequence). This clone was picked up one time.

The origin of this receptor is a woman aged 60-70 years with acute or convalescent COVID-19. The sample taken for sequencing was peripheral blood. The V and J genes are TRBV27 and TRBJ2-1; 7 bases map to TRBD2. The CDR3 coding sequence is TGTGCCAGCAGTTTACCCGGGACTACTAATGAGCAGTTCTTC. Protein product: CASSLPGTTNEQFF.